The 10 T cell receptor beta chains given below trace back to one sample, sequenced in a study of blood T cell repertoires in COVID-19. Method: immunoSEQ multiplex PCR; TCRdb's copy keeps in-frame clones and lacks some. The sample holds some 68,000 clones, about nine tenths seen once. Sequenced input: peripheral blood. All receptors come from a man aged 50-59 years with COVID-19, enrolled during active disease.

This rearrangement joins TRBV3-1 (or the pseudogene TRBV3-2) to TRBJ2-1, with 8 bases identical to TRBD2. Per germline, CDR1 LGHDT and CDR2 YNNKEL (reference sequence). The CDR3 spans 15 residues. V shed 4 bases, J shed 0 bases, and the junction held 2 bases outside the gene matches. The CDR3 reads CASSPGLDSYNEQFF. CDR3 nucleotides: TGTGCCAGCAGCCCGGGACTAGACTCCTACAATGAGCAGTTCTTC.

The chain recombines TRBV4-1 with TRBJ1-6, with D tentatively TRBD1 (5 bases). Trimming pared 3 bases from V and 6 bases from J, leaving 12 bases between. Germline values: CDR1 MGHRA, CDR2 YSYEKL. The CDR3 is 15 amino acids. In nucleotides, the CDR3 is TGCGCCAGCAGCCAGGCTGACAGAATTAATTCACCCCTCCACTTT. As protein: CASSQADRINSPLHF.

The gene calls are TRBV9 and TRBJ2-5; TRBD2 matches 7 bases. J lost 1 base, V lost 3 bases, and 3 bases had no gene match. Germline assignment: CDR1 SGDLS and CDR2 YYNGEE. The CDR3 consists of 14 residues. Here the CDR3 DNA reads TGTGCCAGCAGCGGACGGGAGGCCCAAGAGACCCAGTACTTC. Amino acid sequence: CASSGREAQETQYF.

V and J are TRBV7-2 and TRBJ1-1; D is unresolved. CDR1 and CDR2 from the germline V gene are SGHTA and FQGNSA. The V gene lost 5 bases and the J gene lost 6 bases, with 13 bases spanning the gap. The CDR3 totals 13 residues. The CDR3 region has the DNA TGTGCCAGCAGCCCTCGTTTTTCCTCTGAAGCTTTCTTT. It specifies CASSPRFSSEAFF.

The chain employs TRBV5-4 and TRBJ2-6; D not resolved. V lost 3 bases to trimming and J lost 12 bases, with 7 bases between them. The CDR3 is 11 residues long. Germline V gives CDR1 SGHNT, CDR2 YYREEE (reference sequence). Written as DNA, the CDR3 is TGTGCCAGCAGCTGGCGAGGCGTCCTGACTTTC. Amino acid sequence: CASSWRGVLTF.

The chain carries TRBV4-2 and TRBJ2-5; 9 bases map to TRBD1. The CDR3 is 15 residues long. Looked up from germline, CDR1 is LGHNA and CDR2 is YNFKEQ. Germline trimming cut 4 bases from V and 4 bases from J; bases unmatched to any gene: 7. Here the CDR3 DNA reads TGTGCCAGCAGCCCTAGGACAGGGGTGGGAGAGACCCAGTACTTC. Translating gives CASSPRTGVGETQYF.

This chain joins TRBV6-5 and TRBJ2-5; TRBD1 might be the D (6 bases). V lost 6 bases to trimming and J lost 4 bases, with 12 bases between them. CDR3 length equals 13 residues. The V gene's germline CDR1 is MNHEY and CDR2 SVGAGI. The CDR3: CASSAARGETQYF. The DNA for the CDR3 is TGTGCCAGCAGCGCAGCCAGGGGAGAGACCCAGTACTTC.

The chain links TRBV18 to TRBJ2-5; D possibly corresponds to TRBD1 (6 bases). Germline loops: CDR1 KGHSH, CDR2 LQKENI. There are 17 residues in the CDR3. V was trimmed by 0 bases and J by 1 base, leaving 15 bases between them. The DNA of the CDR3 is TGTGCCAGCTCACCACCCCCGGGACAAATACTCCAAGAGACCCAGTACTTC. Encoded protein: CASSPPPGQILQETQYF.

The chain has TRBV2 and TRBJ2-3, with D perhaps TRBD2 (7 bases). Per germline, CDR1 SNHLY and CDR2 FYNNEI. The germline V and J ends were trimmed by 4 bases and 11 bases, with 16 bases remaining between them. The CDR3 has 13 amino acids. The CDR3 DNA sequence: TGTGCCAGCAGTGTAAGGGGGGGAATGGGGCAGTATTTT. The encoded protein is CASSVRGGMGQYF.

The chain combines TRBV5-1 with TRBJ2-5; no definite D call. The CDR3 extends over 15 amino acids. The V gene lost 0 bases and the J gene lost 5 bases, with 14 bases spanning the gap. The germline V gene encodes CDR1 SGHRS and CDR2 YFSETQ. CDR3 DNA sequence: TGCGCCAGCAGCTTGGGGCCCTCCCTGGAGGAGACCCAGTACTTC. Amino acids: CASSLGPSLEETQYF.